A single sample is the source of the 14 T cell receptor beta chains below, sequenced in a study of CXCR3-negative and CXCR3-positive naive CD8 T cells. The antigens of these receptors remain unknown. Via 5' RACE with UMI labels, TRB cDNA libraries were prepared. TCRdb re-called the 5' RACE reads; every CDR3 protein appears as one record, without DNA. The sample has under 150,000 distinct CDR3 sequences; the top ten hold 0.25% to 0.3%. Whole-study results and caveats: Relative to CXCR3-negative naive cells, CXCR3-positive naive cells had more hydrophobic TRB CDR3s.

Sequencing was carried out using naive CXCR3+ CD8+ T cells from blood. Subset described: CD45RO-CCR7+CD27+CD95- naive CD8+ T cells expressing CXCR3 (TNR3+). The receptor source for this set is a human donor in good health. Some clones in this sample may be carry-over from other donors' samples.

The chain links TRBV29-1 to TRBJ2-7. The CDR3 is made up of 13 amino acids. Germline values: CDR1 SQVTM, CDR2 ANQGSEA. CDR3 sequence: CSVRGGSSYEQYF.

The rearrangement uses TRBV4-1 and TRBJ1-2; TCRdb reports TRBD1, a call that lacks DNA to check it against. This CDR3 spans 14 amino acids. From germline, CDR1 is MGHRA and CDR2 YSYEKL. This CDR3 is CASSHLGGGGGYTF.

CDR3 amino acids: CASSGSLTGEQYF. The chain uses TRBV9 and TRBJ2-7; TCRdb gives TRBD1 as the D gene, but with no DNA this cannot be confirmed. From germline, CDR1 is SGDLS and CDR2 YYNGEE. The CDR3 is made up of 13 amino acids.

CDR3 loop: CASIPGQGLGGYTF. V and J are TRBV7-2 and TRBJ1-2; TCRdb lists TRBD1, though no DNA is available to test this call. This CDR3 is built from 14 residues. Germline V lookup: CDR1 SGHTA, CDR2 FQGNSA.

This chain links TRBV14 with TRBJ2-3; TCRdb's D call, TRBD2, is unchecked because there is no DNA. The CDR3 spans 16 residues. Germline CDR1 and CDR2: SGHDN and FVKESK. CDR3 sequence: CASSQALGGGTDTQYF.

The V call is TRBV14, the J call TRBJ2-1; as DNA is missing, the TRBD2 call by TCRdb cannot be tested. The CDR3 has 16 residues. Germline loops: CDR1 SGHDN, CDR2 FVKESK. The CDR3 sequence: CASSQRFLAGNNEQFF.

This chain links TRBV5-1 with TRBJ2-1; the TCRdb call, TRBD1, lacks DNA for checking. Germline V gene lookup returns CDR1 SGHRS and CDR2 YFSETQ. The CDR3 has 15 amino acids. The CDR3: CASSLGHPGTNEQFF. The full variable domain, its missing parts supplied by reference TRBV5-1 and TRBJ2-1, is KAGVTQTPRYLIKTRGQQVTLSCSPISGHRSVSWYQQTPGQGLQFLFEYFSETQRNKGNFPGRFSGRQFSNSRSEMNVSTLELGDSALYLCASSLGHPGTNEQFFGPGTRLTVL.

The chain couples TRBV4-1 to TRBJ1-3. The CDR3 runs 16 residues. Germline assignment: CDR1 MGHRA and CDR2 YSYEKL. The CDR3: CASSQELRELWNTIYF.

This rearrangement joins TRBV6-6 to TRBJ2-5; the TCRdb call, TRBD1, lacks DNA for checking. The CDR3 has 15 amino acids. CDR1 and CDR2 from the germline V gene are MNHNY and SVGAGI (reference sequence). The CDR3 loop reads CASSPGTGGVETQYF.

The V gene is TRBV29-1, the J gene TRBJ1-1. From germline, CDR1 is SQVTM and CDR2 ANQGSEA. The CDR3 sequence is 12 residues long. CDR3 protein: CSAWDGGTEAFF.

V usage is TRBV29-1 and J usage is TRBJ1-1. The CDR3 contains 12 residues. Germline V lookup: CDR1 SQVTM, CDR2 ANQGSEA. This chain's CDR3 is CSVEQINTEAFF. The variable domain in full, completed from reference TRBV29-1 and TRBJ1-1, reads SAVISQKPSRDICQRGTSLTIQCQVDSQVTMMFWYRQQPGQSLTLIATANQGSEATYESGFVIDKFPISRPNLTFSTLTVSNMSPEDSSIYLCSVEQINTEAFFGQGTRLTVV.

CDR3 loop: CASSFDRGPGNIQYF. The chain employs TRBV5-6 and TRBJ2-4; without DNA, the TCRdb call of TRBD1 cannot be checked. CDR3 length equals 15 residues. CDR1 and CDR2 from the germline V gene are SGHDT and YYEEEE.

The rearrangement links TRBV24-1 to TRBJ2-1; lacking DNA, the TRBD2 call made by TCRdb goes unchecked. Germline V CDR1 and CDR2: KGHDR, SFDVKD. The CDR3 length is 13 residues. CDR3 sequence reads: CATEKLAGRRQFF.

The gene calls are TRBV20-1 and TRBJ1-1. Germline V gives CDR1 DFQATT, CDR2 SNEGSKA (reference sequence). CDR3 length equals 13 residues. The CDR3 protein is CSARDAANTEAFF.